This section outlines one T cell receptor (beta chain) sequence together with its context. Its antigen is not known. The data belong to a study of shared clonotypes between healthy human individuals. At the level of the study: Serving as donors were two women and three men, whose ages spanned 18 to 49.

Study observations and caveats: Clonotypes not shared had lower generation probabilities than those common to all four donors.

Per the original methods: Junction-only immunoSEQ sequences carried no quality scores, so filtering differed. TCRdb keeps only in-frame clones here, not all; method: immunoSEQ multiplex PCR. The V and J calls and clone size come from that table; D and trimming were worked out from the DNA. The sample lists 2 million to 2.5 million clones; almost 96% were seen once. Source material: naive CD4+ T cells sorted from blood. Subset indicated: CD45RA+ positively selected. This receptor was identified in a man younger than 35 in good health.

The CDR3 region is CASSSKPRGRSNRALHF. CDR3 nucleotide sequence: TGTGCCAGCAGCTCGAAACCCCGCGGACGGTCCAATAGGGCCCTCCACTTT. V gene TRBV7-8 combines with J gene TRBJ1-6; no reliable D call. V dropped 4 bases and J dropped 14 bases, with 27 bases sitting between them. The CDR3 is 17 amino acids. CDR1 SGHVS and CDR2 FQNEAQ come from the germline V gene. The full variable domain, with the rest looked up from reference TRBV7-8 and TRBJ1-6, is GAGVSQSPRYKVAKRGQDVALRCDPISGHVSLFWYQQALGQGPEFLTYFQNEAQLDKSGLPSDRFFAERPEGSVSTLKIQRTQQEDSAVYLCASSSKPRGRSNRALHFGNGTRLTVT.